This note documents a single TCR beta chain sequence. Germline is not matched at one junction end, which may reflect a read error. The germline CDR1 and CDR2 sequences are SGHAT and FQNNGV. CDR3 length equals 13 residues. The sample comes from a study of tumor-infiltrating lymphocytes in primary liver carcinoma. From approximately 530 ng of total RNA, TCR beta-specific cDNA was reverse-transcribed using a constant-region primer. Investigators got TCR beta libraries out of three nested multiplex PCR rounds, done with slightly modified ARM-PCR. The first two PCR rounds, around 11 cycles each, used TRBV1-TRBV30 forward primers and a C-beta reverse primer. TCRdb processed the multiplex PCR reads anew with MiXCR; each CDR3 protein has one entry. The sample lists nearly 200,000 distinct CDR3 sequences; approximately 64% were seen once. Blood RNA came from unsorted whole blood; germline DNA was also extracted.

The source material was peripheral blood. This sequence originates from a woman aged 55-70 years with primary liver carcinoma and hepatitis B virus infection. The chain combines TRBV11-2 with TRBJ2-7; 7 nucleotides match TRBD2. CDR3 amino acids: CGSSFGGGYEQYF. In DNA, the CDR3 is TGTGGCAGCAGCTTCGGCGGGGGTTACGAGCAGTATTTC.